These 17 T cell receptor beta chains came from one sample sequenced in a study of a mutant IDH1 vaccine in newly diagnosed glioma. Their specific antigens are unknown. As for time point: week 47, end of study. One vaccine dose held 300 ug of mutant IDH1 20-mer peptide and came with topical imiquimod. Sequenced by immunoSEQ multiplex PCR; TCRdb stores in-frame clones only, minus some. This repertoire shows approximately 37,000 clones, roughly 82% found once; its top ten account for around 20%. The source was PBMCs, collected from a glioma patient whose treatment included an IDH1 peptide vaccine. Source of these receptors: a young man with glioma. Some clones in this sample may be carry-over from other donors' samples.

J is TRBJ1-4 and V is TRBV20-1, with D uncertain. V was trimmed by 3 bases and J by 8 bases, leaving 4 bases between them. CDR3 length: 10 residues. Germline V gene data show CDR1 as DFQATT and CDR2 as SNEGSKA (reference sequence). The DNA of the CDR3 is TGCAGTGCTAGTCGGGAAAAACTGTTTTTT. It is translated as CSASREKLFF.

The CDR3 reads CAWSASPVAQYF. CDR3 coding DNA: TGTGCCTGGAGTGCAAGCCCGGTTGCGCAGTATTTT. The V and J genes are TRBV30 and TRBJ2-3; D remains unclear. This CDR3 contains 12 residues. Germline loops: CDR1 GTSNPN, CDR2 SVGIG (reference sequence). Trimming pared 1 base from V and 10 bases from J, leaving 12 bases between.

This clone was recorded a few times. CDR3 sequence (DNA): TGTGCCAGTAAAGGGACAAAAGCTTTCTTT. Translation: CASKGTKAFF. The rearrangement uses TRBV19 and TRBJ1-1, with D possibly TRBD1 on 6 matching bases. The V gene's germline CDR1 is LNHDA and CDR2 SQIVND (reference sequence). V was shortened by 7 bases and J by 9 bases, with 9 bases between the two germline ends. This CDR3 has 10 amino acids.

This clone was recorded a few times. The chain uses TRBV5-4 and TRBJ2-7, with 7 bases fitting TRBD2. The CDR3 is made up of 14 amino acids. J gave up 3 bases and V 0 bases, and 3 bases lay outside the gene matches. CDR1 is SGHNT and CDR2 is YYREEE in the germline V gene (reference sequence). The CDR3 sequence: CASSLGGGNYEQYF. CDR3 nucleotides: TGTGCCAGCAGCTTGGGGGGGGGAAACTACGAGCAGTACTTC.

The J gene is TRBJ1-1, the V gene TRBV5-6; D gene unclear. Trimming left V 2 bases short and J 5 bases short, with 16 bases between. The CDR3 runs 15 residues. The germline gives CDR1 SGHDT, CDR2 YYEEEE. The CDR3 loop reads CASSFSGDWNTEAFF. The DNA of the CDR3 is TGTGCCAGCAGCTTCAGCGGGGATTGGAATACTGAAGCTTTCTTT.

This clone was detected only once. The chain has TRBV2 and TRBJ2-7, with TRBD1 matching 7 bases. This CDR3 region has 14 residues. Germline CDR1 SNHLY, CDR2 FYNNEI. J gave up 2 bases and V 7 bases, and 8 bases lay outside the gene matches. CDR3 in DNA: TGTGCCAGCACAAAGGGACAGTTAACCTACGAGCAGTACTTC. This translates into CASTKGQLTYEQYF.

J is TRBJ2-3 and V is TRBV5-8; the D gene is possibly TRBD1 (6 bases). CDR1 and CDR2 (germline): SGHTS, YDEGEE. Trimming removed 0 bases from V and 5 bases from J, with 10 bases in between. The CDR3 is 14 residues long. CDR3 sequence reads: CASSLAGVGDTQYF. CDR3 bases: TGTGCCAGCAGCTTGGCAGGGGTTGGAGATACGCAGTATTTT. The full variable domain, with the rest looked up from reference TRBV5-8 and TRBJ2-3, is EAGVTQSPTHLIKTRGQQATLRCSPISGHTSVYWYQQALGLGLQFLLWYDEGEERNRGNFPPRFSGRQFPNYSSELNVNALELEDSALYLCASSLAGVGDTQYFGPGTRLTVL.

The sample holds one count of this clone. This chain links TRBV18 with TRBJ2-5; TRBD1 is a possible D gene (5 bases). With 1 base removed from V and 5 bases from J, the gap between germline ends came to 11 bases. This CDR3 comprises 14 residues. The germline CDR1 and CDR2 sequences are KGHSH and LQKENI. The CDR3 loop is CASSPHQGGETQYF. CDR3 nucleotide sequence: TGTGCCAGCTCACCACATCAGGGTGGGGAGACCCAGTACTTC.

This clone was seen just once. The CDR3 region is CAISDRGLEKLFF. The DNA of the CDR3 is TGTGCCATCTCCGACCGGGGGTTGGAAAAACTGTTTTTT. This sequence joins TRBV7-8 and TRBJ1-4, with a possible D match to TRBD1 (5 bases). This CDR3 comprises 13 residues. The germline V gene has CDR1 SGHVS and CDR2 FQNEAQ. V was cut by 10 bases and J by 8 bases, with 17 bases left in between.

This CDR3 is CATRGSDGIEAFF. The DNA for the CDR3 is TGTGCCACCAGGGGGTCGGACGGGATAGAAGCTTTCTTT. The V call is TRBV6-6, the J call TRBJ1-1; 7 bases fit TRBD1. The ends lost 10 bases at V and 8 bases at J; junction bases unmatched: 13. The CDR3 totals 13 residues. CDR1 and CDR2 (germline): MNHNY, SVGAGI (reference sequence).

The gene calls are TRBV2 and TRBJ1-5, with D unclear. V lost 2 bases, J lost 4 bases, and 12 bases lay in between. The germline gives CDR1 SNHLY, CDR2 FYNNEI. The CDR3 sequence is 15 residues long. In DNA form, the CDR3 reads TGTGCCAGCAGTGAAATGGGGAATAGGAATCAGCCCCAGCATTTT. Amino acid sequence: CASSEMGNRNQPQHF. Looking up the rest from reference TRBV2 and TRBJ1-5 gives the full variable domain: EPEVTQTPSHQVTQMGQEVILRCVPISNHLYFYWYRQILGQKVEFLVSFYNNEISEKSEIFDDQFSVERPDGSNFTLKIRSTKLEDSAMYFCASSEMGNRNQPQHFGDGTRLSIL.

The J gene is TRBJ1-2, the V gene TRBV15; 9 bases fit TRBD1. Germline V gene lookup returns CDR1 LNHNV and CDR2 YYDKDF (reference sequence). The CDR3 has 15 amino acids. J lost 4 bases, V lost 3 bases, and 6 bases had no gene match. The CDR3 sequence: CATSSASTGGYGYTF. The CDR3 region has the DNA TGTGCCACCAGCAGCGCTTCGACAGGGGGCTATGGCTACACCTTC.

The chain couples TRBV6-5 to TRBJ1-2; D is undetermined. The CDR3 contains 14 residues. Germline V gives CDR1 MNHEY, CDR2 SVGAGI. V was cut by 6 bases and J by 6 bases, with 17 bases left in between. CDR3 coding DNA: TGTGCCAGCAGCCCCGAGCTTCTTTCCGATGGCTACACCTTC. It encodes CASSPELLSDGYTF.

The CDR3 nucleotides read TGTGCCAGCAGTGAAGCCCGGGGCTCCGAGCAGTACTTC. It is translated as CASSEARGSEQYF. The rearrangement uses TRBV6-1 and TRBJ2-7; D may correspond to TRBD1 or TRBD2 (5 bases each). The V end was cut by 0 bases, the J end by 6 bases, with 9 bases between. From germline, CDR1 is MNHNS and CDR2 SASEGT. CDR3 length: 13 amino acids.

The V gene is TRBV14, the J gene TRBJ1-1, with a weak D call TRBD1 (6 bases). The CDR3 is 14 residues long. Germline V CDR1 and CDR2: SGHDN, FVKESK. Trimming cost V 6 bases and J 2 bases, with 13 bases left between them. The CDR3 DNA sequence: TGTGCCAGCAGTCAGGGGTCGTTCAACACTGAAGCTTTCTTT. Its translation is CASSQGSFNTEAFF. Filled out from reference TRBV14 and TRBJ1-1, the complete variable domain reads EAGVTQFPSHSVIEKGQTVTLRCDPISGHDNLYWYRRVMGKEIKFLLHFVKESKQDESGMPNNRFLAERTGGTYSTLKVQPAELEDSGVYFCASSQGSFNTEAFFGQGTRLTVV.

This chain uses TRBV30 with TRBJ1-3; D is uncertain. CDR3 size: 11 residues. The germline V and J ends were trimmed by 3 bases and 4 bases, with 4 bases remaining between them. Germline CDR1 reads GTSNPN; CDR2 reads SVGIG (reference sequence). The CDR3 region is CAWRTGNTIYF. CDR3 DNA sequence: TGTGCCTGGAGAACCGGAAACACCATATATTTT.

The rearrangement uses TRBV4-1 and TRBJ2-1; 9 bases align to TRBD1. The length of the CDR3 is 14 residues. Germline loops: CDR1 MGHRA, CDR2 YSYEKL. The V segment lost 4 bases and the J segment 7 bases; nucleotides outside the gene matches: 5. The CDR3 DNA sequence: TGCGCCAGCAGCCCGGGACAGGGAATGAATGAGCAGTTCTTC. Its translation: CASSPGQGMNEQFF.